The 9 T cell receptor beta chains below all came from one sample that was sequenced in a study of beta chain features in type 1 diabetes. As every portion of the isolated RNA was reverse transcribed, the sequencing read expressed TCRB transcripts. Clones were read by immunoSEQ multiplex PCR, and TCRdb kept only the in-frame ones, dropping some. The data contain about 260,000 clones, around 68% of them seen just once; the ten biggest clones take up approximately 0.053%. The sample consisted of naive CD4+ T cells from blood. The receptors here all came from a man aged 30-40 years in good health.

V gene TRBV5-1 combines with J gene TRBJ2-5; possible D gene TRBD1, 6 bases. Germline CDR1 reads SGHRS; CDR2 reads YFSETQ. The CDR3 is 14 residues long. Deletions cut 3 bases from V and 2 bases from J, with 11 bases between. The chain's CDR3 is CASSSNRDQETQYF. The DNA for the CDR3 is TGCGCCAGCAGCTCCAACAGGGATCAAGAGACCCAGTACTTC.

The table lists this clone with a few counts. The V and J genes are TRBV9 and TRBJ2-3; possible D gene TRBD1, 5 bases. This CDR3 comprises 15 residues. Germline V CDR1 and CDR2: SGDLS, YYNGEE. Deletions cut 4 bases from V and 6 bases from J, with 18 bases between. CDR3 region: CASSPLGQQGDTQYF. CDR3 DNA: TGTGCCAGCAGCCCCCTGGGGCAGCAAGGGGATACGCAGTATTTT.

The chain has TRBV7-2 and TRBJ2-1, with 10 bases identical to TRBD2. The CDR3 has 16 residues. Germline CDR1 is SGHTA and CDR2 is FQGNSA. The V and J ends lost 5 bases and 4 bases, in that order; junction bases with no gene match: 8. The CDR3 spells CASSQNGLAAYNEQFF. CDR3 nucleotides: TGTGCCAGCAGCCAAAACGGACTAGCGGCTTACAATGAGCAGTTCTTC.

This clone has just a few counts. The J gene is TRBJ2-2, the V gene TRBV29-1; D remains unclear. Trimming took 1 base from V and 3 from J, leaving 3 bases between them. Germline lookup yields CDR1 SQVTM and CDR2 ANQGSEA. The CDR3 runs 12 residues. CDR3 region: CSVEGHTGELFF. CDR3 bases: TGCAGCGTTGAAGGGCACACCGGGGAGCTGTTTTTT.

V gene TRBV29-1 combines with J gene TRBJ2-1, with D hard to call. V was cut by 2 bases and J by 9 bases, with 11 bases left in between. CDR1 is SQVTM, CDR2 ANQGSEA, per germline. This CDR3 has 12 residues. The CDR3 is CSVESPSREQFF. In DNA, the CDR3 is TGCAGCGTTGAATCCCCGTCGCGTGAGCAGTTCTTC.

The V call is TRBV7-9, the J call TRBJ2-5; D remains ambiguous. This CDR3 is built from 14 residues. Trimming pared 3 bases from V and 5 bases from J, leaving 13 bases between. Germline CDR1 is SEHNR and CDR2 is FQNEAQ (reference sequence). The CDR3 region has the DNA TGTGCCAGCAGCTTTTGGCCCTCGACGGAGACCCAGTACTTC. Translating it yields CASSFWPSTETQYF. The variable domain in full, with the rest retrieved from reference TRBV7-9 and TRBJ2-5, is DTGVSQNPRHKITKRGQNVTFRCDPISEHNRLYWYRQTLGQGPEFLTYFQNEAQLEKSRLLSDRFSAERPKGSFSTLEIQRTEQGDSAMYLCASSFWPSTETQYFGPGTRLLVL.

This rearrangement joins TRBV9 to TRBJ1-2; D is unresolved. Germline values: CDR1 SGDLS, CDR2 YYNGEE. The CDR3 is made up of 12 amino acids. Trimming took 0 bases from V and 7 from J, leaving 7 bases between them. The CDR3 here is CASSVEPGGYTF. The CDR3 DNA is TGTGCCAGCAGCGTAGAGCCGGGTGGCTACACCTTC.

This rearrangement joins TRBV14 to TRBJ2-3, with D unresolved. Germline V gene sequence: CDR1 SGHDN, CDR2 FVKESK. V gave up 1 base and J gave up 0 bases, with 11 bases separating them. The CDR3 loop spans 16 amino acids. The CDR3 coding sequence is TGTGCCAGCAGCCAAGTACTCCCGACAAGCACAGATACGCAGTATTTT. It encodes CASSQVLPTSTDTQYF. Complete variable domain (other parts from reference TRBV14 and TRBJ2-3): EAGVTQFPSHSVIEKGQTVTLRCDPISGHDNLYWYRRVMGKEIKFLLHFVKESKQDESGMPNNRFLAERTGGTYSTLKVQPAELEDSGVYFCASSQVLPTSTDTQYFGPGTRLTVL.

This clone was observed a handful of times. Different DNA sequences within this sample yield the same CDR3. This chain links TRBV30 with TRBJ2-7; TRBD1 is a possible D gene (5 bases). The CDR3 length is 12 residues. V lost 1 base, J lost 3 bases, and 7 bases lay in between. Per the germline V gene, CDR1 is GTSNPN and CDR2 is SVGIG (reference sequence). The CDR3 region has the DNA TGTGCCTGGAGTGCTGACAGCTACGAGCAGTACTTC. It is translated as CAWSADSYEQYF.